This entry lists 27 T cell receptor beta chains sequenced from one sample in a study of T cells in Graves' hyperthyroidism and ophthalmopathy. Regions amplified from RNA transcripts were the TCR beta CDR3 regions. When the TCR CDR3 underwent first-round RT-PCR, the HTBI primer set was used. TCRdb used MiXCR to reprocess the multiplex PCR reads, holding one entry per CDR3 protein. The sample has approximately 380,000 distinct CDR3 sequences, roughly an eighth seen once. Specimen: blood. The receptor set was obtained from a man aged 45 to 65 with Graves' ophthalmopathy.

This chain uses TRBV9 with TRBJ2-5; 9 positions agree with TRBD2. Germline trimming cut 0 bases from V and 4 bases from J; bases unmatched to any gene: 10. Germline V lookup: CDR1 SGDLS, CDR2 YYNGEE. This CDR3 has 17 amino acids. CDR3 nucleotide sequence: TGTGCCAGCAGCGTAGATCTTAGCGGGGGATCAATAGAGACCCAGTACTTC. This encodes CASSVDLSGGSIETQYF.

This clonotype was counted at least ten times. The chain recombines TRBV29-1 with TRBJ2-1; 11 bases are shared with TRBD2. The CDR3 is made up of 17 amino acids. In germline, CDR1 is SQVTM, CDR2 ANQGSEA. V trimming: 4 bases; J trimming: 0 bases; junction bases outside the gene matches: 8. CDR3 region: CSVGGTSGGRSYNEQFF. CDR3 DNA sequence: TGCAGCGTTGGGGGGACTAGCGGAGGACGCTCCTACAATGAGCAGTTCTTC.

This CDR3 reads CASSLAGDSPMTDTQYF. The DNA for the CDR3 is TGCGCCAGCAGCTTGGCCGGGGATAGCCCAATGACAGATACGCAGTATTTT. The genes are TRBV5-1 and TRBJ2-3; a weak D match, TRBD2 (5 bases). The CDR3 runs 17 residues. Trimming took off 0 bases at V and 3 bases at J, with 17 bases between the two ends. Per germline, CDR1 SGHRS and CDR2 YFSETQ.

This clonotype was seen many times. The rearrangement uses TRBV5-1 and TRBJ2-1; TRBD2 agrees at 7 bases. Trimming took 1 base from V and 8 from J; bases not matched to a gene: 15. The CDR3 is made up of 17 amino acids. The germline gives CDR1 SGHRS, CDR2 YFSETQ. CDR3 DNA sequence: TGCGCCAGCAGCTTGTCTAGGCGGGAGAACCTCCTTGATGAGCAGTTCTTC. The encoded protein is CASSLSRRENLLDEQFF.

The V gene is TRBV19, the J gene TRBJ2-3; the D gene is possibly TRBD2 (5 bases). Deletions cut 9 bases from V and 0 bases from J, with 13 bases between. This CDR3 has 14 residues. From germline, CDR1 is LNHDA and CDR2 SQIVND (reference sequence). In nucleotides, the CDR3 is TGTGCCAGCAAGTCCTGGACTAGCACAGATACGCAGTATTTT. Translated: CASKSWTSTDTQYF.

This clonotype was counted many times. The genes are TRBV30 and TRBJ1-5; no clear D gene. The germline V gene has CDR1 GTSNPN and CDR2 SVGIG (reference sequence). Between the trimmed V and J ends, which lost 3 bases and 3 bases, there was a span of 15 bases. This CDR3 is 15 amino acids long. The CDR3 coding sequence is TGTGCCTGGAGCCACGGACTAACCCACAATCAGCCCCAGCATTTT. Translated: CAWSHGLTHNQPQHF.

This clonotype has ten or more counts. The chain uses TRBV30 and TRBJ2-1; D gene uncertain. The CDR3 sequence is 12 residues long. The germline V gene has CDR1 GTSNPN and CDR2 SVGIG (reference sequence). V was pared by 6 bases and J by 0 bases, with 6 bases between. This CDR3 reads CACWSSYNEQFF. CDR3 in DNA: TGTGCCTGCTGGAGCTCCTACAATGAGCAGTTCTTC. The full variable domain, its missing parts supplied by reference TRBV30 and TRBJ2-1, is SQTIHQWPATLVQPVGSPLSLECTVEGTSNPNLYWYRQAAGRGLQLLFYSVGIGQISSEVPQNLSASRPQDRQFILSSKKLLLSDSGFYLCACWSSYNEQFFGPGTRLTVL.

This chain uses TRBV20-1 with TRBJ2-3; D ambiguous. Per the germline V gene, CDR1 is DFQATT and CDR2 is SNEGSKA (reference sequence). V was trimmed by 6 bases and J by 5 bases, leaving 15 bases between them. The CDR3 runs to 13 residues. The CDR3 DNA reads TGCAGTGCCCAGTCGTCGCTGGGAGATACGCAGTATTTT. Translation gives CSAQSSLGDTQYF.

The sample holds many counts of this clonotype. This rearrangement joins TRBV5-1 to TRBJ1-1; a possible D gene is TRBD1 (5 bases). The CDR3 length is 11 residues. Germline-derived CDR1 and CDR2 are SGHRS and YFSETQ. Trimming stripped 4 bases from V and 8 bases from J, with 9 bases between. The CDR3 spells CASSNRDEAFF. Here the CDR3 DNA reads TGCGCCAGCAGCAACCGGGACGAAGCTTTCTTT.

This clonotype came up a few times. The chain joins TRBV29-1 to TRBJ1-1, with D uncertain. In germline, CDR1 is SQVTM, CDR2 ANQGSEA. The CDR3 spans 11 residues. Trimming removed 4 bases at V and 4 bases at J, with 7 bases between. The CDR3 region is CSVVSSTEAFF. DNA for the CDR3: TGCAGCGTTGTTTCGTCCACTGAAGCTTTCTTT.

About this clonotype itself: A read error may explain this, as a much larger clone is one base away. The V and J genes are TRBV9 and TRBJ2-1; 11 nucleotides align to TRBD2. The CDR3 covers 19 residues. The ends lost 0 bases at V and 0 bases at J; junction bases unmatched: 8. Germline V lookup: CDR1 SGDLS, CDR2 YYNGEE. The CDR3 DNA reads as TGTGCCAGCAGCGTAGGGGTAGCGGGAGGGTCTAGCTCCTACAATGAGCAGTTCTTC. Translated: CASSVGVAGGSSSYNEQFF.

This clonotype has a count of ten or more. The CDR3 DNA follows: TGTGCCACCAGTGATTTAGGACCCTCCTCCTACAATGAGCAGTTCTTC. Translated: CATSDLGPSSYNEQFF. This chain links TRBV24-1 with TRBJ2-1; D is undetermined. Germline V gene data show CDR1 as KGHDR and CDR2 as SFDVKD. The germline V and J ends were trimmed by 1 base and 0 bases, with 9 bases remaining between them. This CDR3 is built from 16 residues.

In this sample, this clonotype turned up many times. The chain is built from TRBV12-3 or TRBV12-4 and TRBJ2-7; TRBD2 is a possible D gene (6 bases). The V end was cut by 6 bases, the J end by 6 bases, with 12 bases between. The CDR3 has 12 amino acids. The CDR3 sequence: CASRGGVFEQYF. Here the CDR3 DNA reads TGTGCCAGCAGAGGAGGGGTTTTCGAGCAGTACTTC.

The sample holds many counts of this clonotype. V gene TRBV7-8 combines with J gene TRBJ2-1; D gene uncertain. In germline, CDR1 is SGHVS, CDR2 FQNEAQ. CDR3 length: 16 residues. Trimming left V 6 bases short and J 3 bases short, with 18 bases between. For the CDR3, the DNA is TGTGCCAGCAGTCCAGTGGGCGATAATTTCTACAATGAGCAGTTCTTC. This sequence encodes CASSPVGDNFYNEQFF.

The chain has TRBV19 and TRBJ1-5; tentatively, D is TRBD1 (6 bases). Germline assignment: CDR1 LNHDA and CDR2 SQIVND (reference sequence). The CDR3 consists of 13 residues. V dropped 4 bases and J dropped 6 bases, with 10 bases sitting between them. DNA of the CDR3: TGTGCCAGTAGTAAGGGGGTAGTTCAGCCCCAGCATTTT. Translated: CASSKGVVQPQHF.

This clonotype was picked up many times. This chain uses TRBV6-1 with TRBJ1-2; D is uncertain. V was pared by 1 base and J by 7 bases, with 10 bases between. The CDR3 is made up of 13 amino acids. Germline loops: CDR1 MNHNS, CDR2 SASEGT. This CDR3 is CASSEVASSGYTF. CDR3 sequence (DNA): TGTGCCAGCAGTGAAGTGGCCAGTTCTGGCTACACCTTC.

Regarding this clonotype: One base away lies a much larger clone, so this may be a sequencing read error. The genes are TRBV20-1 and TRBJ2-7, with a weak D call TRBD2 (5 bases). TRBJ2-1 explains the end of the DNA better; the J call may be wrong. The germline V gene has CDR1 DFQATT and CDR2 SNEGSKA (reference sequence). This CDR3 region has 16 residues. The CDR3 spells CSARDYSGPSSYEQFF. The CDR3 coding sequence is TGCAGTGCTAGAGATTACAGCGGTCCAAGCTCCTACGAGCAGTTCTTC.

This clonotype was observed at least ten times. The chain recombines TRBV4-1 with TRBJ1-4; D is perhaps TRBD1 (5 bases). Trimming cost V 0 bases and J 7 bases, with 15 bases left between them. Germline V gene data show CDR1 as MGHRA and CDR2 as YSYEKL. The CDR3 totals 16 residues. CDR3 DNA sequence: TGCGCCAGCAGCCAAGATCTTAGGGGATGGGGTGAAAAACTGTTTTTT. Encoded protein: CASSQDLRGWGEKLFF.

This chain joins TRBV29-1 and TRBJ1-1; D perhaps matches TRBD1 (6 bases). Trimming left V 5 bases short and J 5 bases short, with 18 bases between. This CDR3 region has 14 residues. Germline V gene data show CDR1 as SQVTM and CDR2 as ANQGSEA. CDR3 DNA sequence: TGCAGCGTTACGAGAGGGGGGGGCGGGACTGAAGCTTTCTTT. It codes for CSVTRGGGGTEAFF.

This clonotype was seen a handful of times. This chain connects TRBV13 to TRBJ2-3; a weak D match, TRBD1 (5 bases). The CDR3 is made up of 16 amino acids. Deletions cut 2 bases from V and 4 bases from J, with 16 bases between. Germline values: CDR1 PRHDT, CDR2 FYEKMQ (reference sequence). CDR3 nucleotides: TGTGCCAGCAGCTTATCCCCCCGGACACCTCCAGATACGCAGTATTTT. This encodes CASSLSPRTPPDTQYF.

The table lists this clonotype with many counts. CDR3 nucleotides: TGTGCCAGCAGGGGAAATGAGCAGTTCTTC. Translated: CASRGNEQFF. V is TRBV2 and J is TRBJ2-1, with D hard to call. V was cut by 6 bases and J by 7 bases, with 4 bases left in between. The CDR3 runs to 10 residues. Germline V CDR1 and CDR2: SNHLY, FYNNEI.

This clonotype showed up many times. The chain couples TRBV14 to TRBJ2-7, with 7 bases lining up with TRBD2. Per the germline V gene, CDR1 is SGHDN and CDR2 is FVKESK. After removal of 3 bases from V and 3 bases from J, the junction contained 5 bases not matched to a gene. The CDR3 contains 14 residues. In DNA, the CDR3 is TGTGCCAGCAGCCATTCGACTAGCAACTACGAGCAGTACTTC. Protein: CASSHSTSNYEQYF.

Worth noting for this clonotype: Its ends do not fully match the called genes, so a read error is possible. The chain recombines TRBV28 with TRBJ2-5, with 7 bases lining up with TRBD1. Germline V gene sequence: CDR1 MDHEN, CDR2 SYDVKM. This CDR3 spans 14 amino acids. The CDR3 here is CGSSLGDSQETQYF. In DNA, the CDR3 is TGTGGCAGCAGTTTAGGGGACAGCCAAGAGACCCAGTACTTC.

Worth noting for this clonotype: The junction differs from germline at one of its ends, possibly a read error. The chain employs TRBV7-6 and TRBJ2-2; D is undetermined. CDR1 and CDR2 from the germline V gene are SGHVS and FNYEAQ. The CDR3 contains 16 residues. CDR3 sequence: CASSLQASSTTRELFF. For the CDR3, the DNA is TGTGCCAGCAGCTTACAAGCCAGTTCTACCACCCGGGAGCTGTTTTTT.

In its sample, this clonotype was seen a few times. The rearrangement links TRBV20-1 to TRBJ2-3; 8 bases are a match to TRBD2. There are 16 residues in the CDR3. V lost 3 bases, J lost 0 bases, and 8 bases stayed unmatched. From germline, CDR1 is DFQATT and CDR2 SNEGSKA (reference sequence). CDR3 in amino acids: CSASLIAGPSTDTQYF. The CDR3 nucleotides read TGCAGTGCTAGTTTAATAGCGGGACCTAGCACAGATACGCAGTATTTT.

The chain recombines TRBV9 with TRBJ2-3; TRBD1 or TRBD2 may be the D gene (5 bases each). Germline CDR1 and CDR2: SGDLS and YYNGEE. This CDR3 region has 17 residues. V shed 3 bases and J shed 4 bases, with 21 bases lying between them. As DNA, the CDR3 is TGTGCCAGCAGCGCGGGCCGGGGCGGCGCGATTGCAGATACGCAGTATTTT. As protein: CASSAGRGGAIADTQYF.

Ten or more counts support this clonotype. CDR3 bases: TGTGCCAGCAGCCAAGGACACAGCACTGGAAACACCATATATTTT. Translating it yields CASSQGHSTGNTIYF. The chain has TRBV3-1 and TRBJ1-3; no reliable D call. V dropped 1 base and J dropped 2 bases, with 9 bases sitting between them. The V gene's germline CDR1 is LGHDT and CDR2 YNNKEL (reference sequence). The CDR3 is 15 amino acids.